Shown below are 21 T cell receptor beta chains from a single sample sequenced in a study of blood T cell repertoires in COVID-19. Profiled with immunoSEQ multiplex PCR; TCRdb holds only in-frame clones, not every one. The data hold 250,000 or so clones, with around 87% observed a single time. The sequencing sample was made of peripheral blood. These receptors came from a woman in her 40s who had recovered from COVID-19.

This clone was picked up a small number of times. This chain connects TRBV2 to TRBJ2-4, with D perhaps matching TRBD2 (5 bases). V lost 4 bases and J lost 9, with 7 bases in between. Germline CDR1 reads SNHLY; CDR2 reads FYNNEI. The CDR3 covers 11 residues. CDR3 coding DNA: TGTGCCAGCAGTGGGGCGGGCATTCAGTACTTC. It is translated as CASSGAGIQYF.

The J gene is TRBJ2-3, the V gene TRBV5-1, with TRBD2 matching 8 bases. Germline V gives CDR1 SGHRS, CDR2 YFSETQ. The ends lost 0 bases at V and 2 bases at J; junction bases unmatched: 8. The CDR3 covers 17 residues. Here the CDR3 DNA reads TGCGCCAGCAGCTTGGTGGGAGCGGGGGACTTCACAGATACGCAGTATTTT. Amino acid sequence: CASSLVGAGDFTDTQYF.

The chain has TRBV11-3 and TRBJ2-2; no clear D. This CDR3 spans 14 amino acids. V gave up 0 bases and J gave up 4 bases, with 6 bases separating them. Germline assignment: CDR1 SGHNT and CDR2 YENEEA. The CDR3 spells CASSLDGSTGELFF. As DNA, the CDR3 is TGTGCCAGCAGCTTAGATGGCAGCACCGGGGAGCTGTTTTTT.

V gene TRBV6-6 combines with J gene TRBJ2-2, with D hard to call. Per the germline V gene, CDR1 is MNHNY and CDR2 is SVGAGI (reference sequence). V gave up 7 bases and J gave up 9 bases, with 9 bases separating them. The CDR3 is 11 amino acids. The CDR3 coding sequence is TGTGCCAGCACCCTAATGAGGGAGCTGTTTTTT. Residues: CASTLMRELFF.

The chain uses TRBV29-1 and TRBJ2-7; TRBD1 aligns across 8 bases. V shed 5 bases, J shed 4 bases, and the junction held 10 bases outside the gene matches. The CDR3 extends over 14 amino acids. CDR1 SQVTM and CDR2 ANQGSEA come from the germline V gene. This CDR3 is CSVSTGQGRYEQYF. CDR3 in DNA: TGCAGCGTTTCTACCGGACAGGGACGATACGAGCAGTACTTC.

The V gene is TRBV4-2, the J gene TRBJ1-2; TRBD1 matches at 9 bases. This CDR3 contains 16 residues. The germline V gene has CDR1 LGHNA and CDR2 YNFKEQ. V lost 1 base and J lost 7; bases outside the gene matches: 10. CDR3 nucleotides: TGTGCCAGCAGCCAAGTTGGTATACAGGGGGCAGGTGGCTACACCTTC. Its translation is CASSQVGIQGAGGYTF.

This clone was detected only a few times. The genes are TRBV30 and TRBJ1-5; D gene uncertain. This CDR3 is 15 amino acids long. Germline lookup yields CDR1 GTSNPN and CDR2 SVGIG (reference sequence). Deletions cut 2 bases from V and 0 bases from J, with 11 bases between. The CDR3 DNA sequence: TGTGCCTGGAGTCGAGGTGTAGATAGCAATCAGCCCCAGCATTTT. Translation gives CAWSRGVDSNQPQHF.

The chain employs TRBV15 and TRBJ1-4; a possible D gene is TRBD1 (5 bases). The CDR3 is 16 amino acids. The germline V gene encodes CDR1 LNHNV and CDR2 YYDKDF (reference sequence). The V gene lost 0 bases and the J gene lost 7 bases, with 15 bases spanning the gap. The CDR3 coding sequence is TGTGCCACCAGCAGAGATCCGGCACAGGCCAGTGAAAAACTGTTTTTT. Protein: CATSRDPAQASEKLFF.

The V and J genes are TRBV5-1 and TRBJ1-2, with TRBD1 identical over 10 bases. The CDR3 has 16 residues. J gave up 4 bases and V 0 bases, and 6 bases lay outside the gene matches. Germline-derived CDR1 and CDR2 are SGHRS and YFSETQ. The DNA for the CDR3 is TGCGCCAGCAGCTTGGGGGGACAGGGGATCTCCTATGGCTACACCTTC. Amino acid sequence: CASSLGGQGISYGYTF.

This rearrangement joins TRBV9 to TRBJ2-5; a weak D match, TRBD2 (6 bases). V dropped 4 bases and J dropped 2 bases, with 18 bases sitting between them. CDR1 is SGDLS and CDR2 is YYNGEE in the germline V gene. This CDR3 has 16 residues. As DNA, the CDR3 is TGTGCCAGCAGCATACGGGGCGGGGACGTTCAAGAGACCCAGTACTTC. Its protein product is CASSIRGGDVQETQYF.

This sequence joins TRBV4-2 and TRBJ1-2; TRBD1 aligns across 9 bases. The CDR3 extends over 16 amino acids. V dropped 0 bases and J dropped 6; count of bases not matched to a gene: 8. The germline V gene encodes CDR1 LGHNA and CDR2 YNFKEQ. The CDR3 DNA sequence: TGTGCCAGCAGCCAAGATAGACAGGGGGAGACTCATGGCTACACCTTC. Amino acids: CASSQDRQGETHGYTF.

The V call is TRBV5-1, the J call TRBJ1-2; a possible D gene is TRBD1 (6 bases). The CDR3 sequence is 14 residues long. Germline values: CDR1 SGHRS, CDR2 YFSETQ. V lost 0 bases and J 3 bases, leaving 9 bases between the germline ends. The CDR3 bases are TGCGCCAGCAGCTTGGAGGCAGGGGACTATGGCTACACCTTC. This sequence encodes CASSLEAGDYGYTF.

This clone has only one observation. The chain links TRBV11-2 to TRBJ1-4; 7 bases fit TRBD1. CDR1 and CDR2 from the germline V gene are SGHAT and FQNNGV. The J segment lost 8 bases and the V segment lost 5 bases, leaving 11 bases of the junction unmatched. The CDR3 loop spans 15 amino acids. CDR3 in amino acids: CASSATGVWEEKLFF. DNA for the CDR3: TGTGCCAGCAGCGCCACAGGGGTTTGGGAAGAAAAACTGTTTTTT.

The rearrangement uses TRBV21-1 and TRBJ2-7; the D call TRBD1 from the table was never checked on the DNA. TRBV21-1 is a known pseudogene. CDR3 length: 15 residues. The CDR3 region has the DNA TGTGCCAGCAGCAAAGTAGGGGAAAAGAAATACGAGCAGTACTTC. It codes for CASSKVGEKKYEQYF.

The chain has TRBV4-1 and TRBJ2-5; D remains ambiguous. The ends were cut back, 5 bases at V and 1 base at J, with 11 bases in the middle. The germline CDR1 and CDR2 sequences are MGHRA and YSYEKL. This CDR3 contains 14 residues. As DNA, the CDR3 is TGCGCCAGCAGCTTCCTCCGGGTCCAAGAGACCCAGTACTTC. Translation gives CASSFLRVQETQYF.

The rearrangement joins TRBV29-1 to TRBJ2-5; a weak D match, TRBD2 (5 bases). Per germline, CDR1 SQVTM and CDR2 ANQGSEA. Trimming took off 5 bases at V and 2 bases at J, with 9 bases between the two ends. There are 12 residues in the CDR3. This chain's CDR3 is CSVREQQETQYF. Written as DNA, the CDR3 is TGCAGCGTTCGGGAACAGCAAGAGACCCAGTACTTC.

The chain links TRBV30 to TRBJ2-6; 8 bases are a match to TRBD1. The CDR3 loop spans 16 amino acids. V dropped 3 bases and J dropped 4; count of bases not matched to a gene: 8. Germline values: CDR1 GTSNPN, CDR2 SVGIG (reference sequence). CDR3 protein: CAWSAGQGNGANVLTF. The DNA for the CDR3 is TGTGCCTGGAGCGCCGGACAGGGCAACGGGGCCAACGTCCTGACTTTC.

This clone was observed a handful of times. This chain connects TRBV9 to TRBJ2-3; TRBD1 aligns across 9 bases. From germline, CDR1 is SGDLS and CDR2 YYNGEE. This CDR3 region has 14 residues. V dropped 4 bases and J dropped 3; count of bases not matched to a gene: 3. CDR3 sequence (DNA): TGTGCCAGCAGCCGGGACAGGGTAACAGATACGCAGTATTTT. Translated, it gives CASSRDRVTDTQYF. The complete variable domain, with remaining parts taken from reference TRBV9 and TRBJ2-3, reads DSGVTQTPKHLITATGQRVTLRCSPRSGDLSVYWYQQSLDQGLQFLIQYYNGEERAKGNILERFSAQQFPDLHSELNLSSLELGDSALYFCASSRDRVTDTQYFGPGTRLTVL.

CDR3 coding DNA: TGCGCCAGCAGCTTGTGGGACTCCTCCTACAATGAGCAGTTCTTC. Protein product: CASSLWDSSYNEQFF. The chain combines TRBV5-1 with TRBJ2-1; the D gene is possibly TRBD2 (6 bases). V shed 1 base and J shed 0 bases, with 8 bases lying between them. This CDR3 contains 15 residues. Germline CDR1 is SGHRS and CDR2 is YFSETQ.

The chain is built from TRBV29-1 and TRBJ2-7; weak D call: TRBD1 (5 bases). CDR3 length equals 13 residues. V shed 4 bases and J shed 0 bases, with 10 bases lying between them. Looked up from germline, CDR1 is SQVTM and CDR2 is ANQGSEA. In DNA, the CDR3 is TGCAGCGTTGGGGGCGGTACCTCCTACGAGCAGTACTTC. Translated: CSVGGGTSYEQYF.

The CDR3 nucleotides read TGTGCCAGCAGTGAGGGGAGGACAGGGGAGAGCGAGACCCAGTACTTC. This encodes CASSEGRTGESETQYF. The gene calls are TRBV2 and TRBJ2-5, with TRBD1 matching over 9 bases. The V gene's germline CDR1 is SNHLY and CDR2 FYNNEI. The V and J ends lost 3 bases and 5 bases, in that order; junction bases with no gene match: 10. CDR3 length: 16 amino acids.